Shown below are 27 T cell receptor beta chains from a single sample sequenced in a study of blood T cell repertoires in COVID-19. Method: immunoSEQ multiplex PCR; TCRdb's copy keeps in-frame clones and lacks some. Of approximately 150,000 clones in the sample, around 72% were seen once. Sample: peripheral blood. The receptors derive from a woman aged 60 to 75 with acute or convalescent COVID-19.

This chain links TRBV30 with TRBJ2-5, with D unclear. CDR3 length equals 12 residues. V was trimmed by 0 bases and J by 2 bases, leaving 4 bases between them. Germline V gene sequence: CDR1 GTSNPN, CDR2 SVGIG (reference sequence). CDR3 nucleotide sequence: TGTGCCTGGAGTGTACAGCAAGAGACCCAGTACTTC. It codes for CAWSVQQETQYF.

V usage is TRBV3-1 (or the pseudogene TRBV3-2) and J usage is TRBJ1-1; D remains unclear. V lost 4 bases and J lost 7, with 16 bases in between. The CDR3 is made up of 14 amino acids. CDR1 is LGHDT and CDR2 is YNNKEL in the germline V gene (reference sequence). In DNA, the CDR3 is TGTGCCAGCAGCCTGATGGGCCCCCAAGATGAAGCTTTCTTT. This gives the protein CASSLMGPQDEAFF.

This clone was found many times. The CDR3 spells CASSLVGVGEQFF. The CDR3 bases are TGTGCCAGCAGCTTAGTAGGGGTTGGTGAGCAGTTCTTC. The chain carries TRBV7-9 and TRBJ2-1, with TRBD1 as a possible D gene (5 bases). Germline lookup yields CDR1 SEHNR and CDR2 FQNEAQ (reference sequence). V dropped 1 base and J dropped 9 bases, with 10 bases sitting between them. CDR3 length: 13 amino acids.

The chain recombines TRBV5-1 with TRBJ2-2; D is perhaps TRBD2 (5 bases). The CDR3 covers 12 residues. Trimming cost V 5 bases and J 6 bases, with 8 bases left between them. Germline lookup yields CDR1 SGHRS and CDR2 YFSETQ. DNA for the CDR3: TGCGCCAGCAGTGAGGGTCCCGGGGAGCTGTTTTTT. Its protein is CASSEGPGELFF.

This clone was seen a single time. V gene TRBV30 combines with J gene TRBJ2-7, with 7 bases fitting TRBD1. Germline loops: CDR1 GTSNPN, CDR2 SVGIG (reference sequence). This CDR3 is 15 amino acids long. The CDR3 nucleotides are TGTGCTTATACTCCCTTGGGGACAGAACTAAGGGAGCAGTACTTC. Translation gives CAYTPLGTELREQYF.

The rearrangement uses TRBV4-1 and TRBJ1-5; 11 bases agree with TRBD1. Germline CDR1 and CDR2: MGHRA and YSYEKL. V was clipped by 4 bases and J by 6 bases; unmatched bases: 11. CDR3 length: 17 residues. The CDR3 DNA is TGCGCCAGCAGCCGGGGCCCGGACAGGGGGCCGGGTCAGCCCCAGCATTTT. Translation gives CASSRGPDRGPGQPQHF.

This clone was found once. The chain employs TRBV18 and TRBJ2-1, with TRBD1 as a possible D gene (5 bases). Trimming pared 1 base from V and 2 bases from J, leaving 9 bases between. This CDR3 region has 15 residues. Germline CDR1 is KGHSH and CDR2 is LQKENI. CDR3 in DNA: TGTGCCAGCTCACCACTAGCAGGGCCCTACAATGAGCAGTTCTTC. This codes for CASSPLAGPYNEQFF.

V usage is TRBV4-1 and J usage is TRBJ2-1, with TRBD2 identical over 14 bases. The CDR3 has 17 amino acids. Germline-derived CDR1 and CDR2 are MGHRA and YSYEKL. The trim removed 0 bases at V and 8 bases at J, leaving 6 bases unmatched. The CDR3 loop reads CASSQDPGTSGSDEQFF. The CDR3 DNA sequence: TGCGCCAGCAGCCAAGATCCGGGGACTAGCGGGAGTGATGAGCAGTTCTTC.

The chain uses TRBV28 and TRBJ1-5; 8 bases map to TRBD1. Per the germline V gene, CDR1 is MDHEN and CDR2 is SYDVKM. The CDR3 totals 15 residues. V lost 5 bases, J lost 4 bases, and 7 bases stayed unmatched. The CDR3 bases are TGTGCCAGCAGTCCATGGGACAGGACTAATCAGCCCCAGCATTTT. This encodes CASSPWDRTNQPQHF.

This clone was counted a few times. The rearrangement uses TRBV14 and TRBJ1-2; no clear D. Between the trimmed V and J ends, which lost 4 bases and 7 bases, there was a span of 16 bases. There are 14 residues in the CDR3. Germline-derived CDR1 and CDR2 are SGHDN and FVKESK. The CDR3 reads CASSLNPTRAGYTF. In DNA form, the CDR3 reads TGTGCCAGCAGCCTAAACCCGACGAGGGCTGGCTACACCTTC.

This chain links TRBV27 with TRBJ1-5; the D gene is possibly TRBD1 (6 bases). The V gene's germline CDR1 is MNHEY and CDR2 SMNVEV (reference sequence). Trimming removed 3 bases at V and 0 bases at J, with 9 bases between. The CDR3 sequence is 15 residues long. CDR3 sequence reads: CASSFEGGSNQPQHF. CDR3 DNA: TGTGCCAGCAGTTTCGAAGGGGGTAGCAATCAGCCCCAGCATTTT.

The chain combines TRBV19 with TRBJ2-1; D remains unclear. The CDR3 runs to 15 residues. Trimming removed 0 bases from V and 4 bases from J, with 10 bases in between. Germline loops: CDR1 LNHDA, CDR2 SQIVND (reference sequence). CDR3 bases: TGTGCCAGTAGTATAGACGCCGCGTTGTACAATGAGCAGTTCTTC. Translating it yields CASSIDAALYNEQFF. The full variable domain, completed using reference TRBV19 and TRBJ2-1, is DGGITQSPKYLFRKEGQNVTLSCEQNLNHDAMYWYRQDPGQGLRLIYYSQIVNDFQKGDIAEGYSVSREKKESFPLTVTSAQKNPTAFYLCASSIDAALYNEQFFGPGTRLTVL.

The V and J genes are TRBV19 and TRBJ1-5, with TRBD1 matching 11 bases. CDR1 LNHDA and CDR2 SQIVND come from the germline V gene (reference sequence). The CDR3 spans 13 residues. V dropped 8 bases and J dropped 11; count of bases not matched to a gene: 8. In DNA form, the CDR3 reads TGTGCCAGTGGCGGGACAGGGGGACTTACCCAGCATTTT. It encodes CASGGTGGLTQHF. The entire variable domain, with the rest obtained from reference TRBV19 and TRBJ1-5, is as follows: DGGITQSPKYLFRKEGQNVTLSCEQNLNHDAMYWYRQDPGQGLRLIYYSQIVNDFQKGDIAEGYSVSREKKESFPLTVTSAQKNPTAFYLCASGGTGGLTQHFGDGTRLSIL.

This chain connects TRBV5-1 to TRBJ1-6, with D perhaps matching TRBD1 (6 bases). Germline V lookup: CDR1 SGHRS, CDR2 YFSETQ. The CDR3 spans 19 residues. V was trimmed by 0 bases and J by 8 bases, leaving 24 bases between them. The CDR3 reads CASSLATNFRRGLHSPLHF. The CDR3 coding sequence is TGCGCCAGCAGCTTGGCCACAAATTTCCGCAGGGGCCTCCATTCACCCCTCCACTTT.

The chain joins TRBV2 to TRBJ2-2, with TRBD1 matching 11 bases. V trimming: 7 bases; J trimming: 2 bases; junction bases outside the gene matches: 6. The CDR3 totals 16 residues. Germline lookup yields CDR1 SNHLY and CDR2 FYNNEI. The CDR3 reads CASTRDRGVNTGELFF. DNA of the CDR3: TGTGCCAGCACTCGGGACAGGGGGGTTAACACCGGGGAGCTGTTTTTT.

The rearrangement joins TRBV5-8 to TRBJ1-6, with a weak D call TRBD1 (5 bases). The CDR3 covers 14 residues. The germline V and J ends were trimmed by 4 bases and 5 bases, with 10 bases remaining between them. Germline V CDR1 and CDR2: SGHTS, YDEGEE. CDR3 sequence reads: CASSQGADNSPLHF. CDR3 in DNA: TGTGCCAGCAGCCAAGGGGCGGATAATTCACCCCTCCACTTT. Looking up the rest from reference TRBV5-8 and TRBJ1-6 gives the full variable domain: EAGVTQSPTHLIKTRGQQATLRCSPISGHTSVYWYQQALGLGLQFLLWYDEGEERNRGNFPPRFSGRQFPNYSSELNVNALELEDSALYLCASSQGADNSPLHFGNGTRLTVT.

This clone was picked up a small number of times. The chain uses TRBV12-5 and TRBJ1-2; tentative D call: TRBD1 (5 bases). Trimming took 4 bases from V and 0 from J, leaving 15 bases between them. From germline, CDR1 is LGHNT and CDR2 FRNRAP. The CDR3 sequence is 16 residues long. The CDR3 DNA reads TGTGCTAGTGGTTCGGCGGGACCGATAGCTAACTATGGCTACACCTTC. Residues: CASGSAGPIANYGYTF.

CDR3 residues: CASSPLTGGEQYF. CDR3 DNA: TGTGCCAGCTCACCACTCACAGGGGGCGAGCAGTACTTC. The V call is TRBV18, the J call TRBJ2-7; 8 positions agree with TRBD1. Germline CDR1 is KGHSH and CDR2 is LQKENI. V dropped 1 base and J dropped 6; count of bases not matched to a gene: 2. This CDR3 contains 13 residues.

The rearrangement links TRBV6-5 to TRBJ2-7; 7 nucleotides match TRBD1. Trimming at V came to 5 bases and at J to 3 bases, leaving 7 bases not matched to a gene. Germline V CDR1 and CDR2: MNHEY, SVGAGI. The length of the CDR3 is 14 residues. CDR3 coding DNA: TGTGCCAGCAGTACGACAGGGCTTAGCTACGAGCAGTACTTC. It is translated as CASSTTGLSYEQYF.

V gene TRBV5-1 combines with J gene TRBJ2-1, with D possibly TRBD2 on 6 matching bases. V lost 4 bases and J lost 8, with 19 bases in between. The V gene's germline CDR1 is SGHRS and CDR2 YFSETQ. The CDR3 contains 15 residues. The CDR3 here is CASSARDSIRDEQFF. DNA of the CDR3: TGCGCCAGCAGCGCCCGGGACTCTATTAGGGATGAGCAGTTCTTC.

The chain carries TRBV7-8 and TRBJ1-5; a weak D match, TRBD1 (6 bases). Germline-derived CDR1 and CDR2 are SGHVS and FQNEAQ. V lost 3 bases and J 5 bases, leaving 8 bases between the germline ends. CDR3 length: 13 amino acids. In DNA, the CDR3 is TGTGCCAGCAGCTTCAGGGGCTATCAGCCCCAGCATTTT. It is translated as CASSFRGYQPQHF.

CDR3 residues: CASSHHRDRVLVGGQPQHF. As DNA, the CDR3 is TGTGCCAGCAGTCATCACCGGGACAGAGTTTTGGTTGGAGGTCAGCCCCAGCATTTT. The chain employs TRBV28 and TRBJ1-5; the match to TRBD1 covers 7 bases. CDR1 is MDHEN and CDR2 is SYDVKM in the germline V gene. V shed 5 bases and J 6 bases; nucleotides not matched to a gene: 22. The CDR3 contains 19 residues.

The V call is TRBV28, the J call TRBJ2-3; TRBD2 matches at 7 bases. Germline-derived CDR1 and CDR2 are MDHEN and SYDVKM. Trimming at V came to 5 bases and at J to 0 bases, leaving 5 bases not matched to a gene. The CDR3 extends over 15 amino acids. The CDR3, as DNA: TGTGCCAGCAGTCGTCCAGCGGGGAGCACAGATACGCAGTATTTT. Its translation is CASSRPAGSTDTQYF.

The V call is TRBV5-4, the J call TRBJ2-3; 8 bases agree with TRBD1. Trimming took 4 bases from V and 4 from J; bases not matched to a gene: 5. Germline loops: CDR1 SGHNT, CDR2 YYREEE (reference sequence). The length of the CDR3 is 14 residues. The CDR3 reads CASSQGASADTQYF. CDR3 coding DNA: TGTGCCAGCAGCCAGGGGGCTAGCGCAGATACGCAGTATTTT.

V gene TRBV4-1 combines with J gene TRBJ2-7; D might be TRBD1 (6 bases). The CDR3 covers 15 residues. The germline V gene encodes CDR1 MGHRA and CDR2 YSYEKL. The V and J ends lost 4 bases and 4 bases respectively, with 17 bases between them. In DNA form, the CDR3 reads TGCGCCAGCAGCCCAATCTGGACAGCTGGGTACGAGCAGTACTTC. Its protein product is CASSPIWTAGYEQYF.

The V and J genes are TRBV5-1 and TRBJ2-4, with D perhaps TRBD2 (5 bases). V was shortened by 4 bases and J by 9 bases, with 17 bases between the two germline ends. This CDR3 contains 14 residues. Germline CDR1 and CDR2: SGHRS and YFSETQ. Written as DNA, the CDR3 is TGCGCCAGCAGCCCTATCTCACACGAGGGCATTCAGTACTTC. It is translated as CASSPISHEGIQYF.

The chain links TRBV25-1 to TRBJ2-2; no clear D gene. Trimming removed 0 bases from V and 5 bases from J, with 19 bases in between. Germline V lookup: CDR1 MGHDK, CDR2 SYGVNS. The CDR3 contains 18 residues. CDR3 protein: CASSEYTRLALRTGELFF. In nucleotides, the CDR3 is TGTGCCAGCAGTGAATACACCCGGTTAGCTCTTAGGACCGGGGAGCTGTTTTTT. Full variable domain (rest looked up from reference TRBV25-1 and TRBJ2-2): EADIYQTPRYLVIGTGKKITLECSQTMGHDKMYWYQQDPGMELHLIHYSYGVNSTEKGDLSSESTVSRIRTEHFPLTLESARPSHTSQYLCASSEYTRLALRTGELFFGEGSRLTVL.